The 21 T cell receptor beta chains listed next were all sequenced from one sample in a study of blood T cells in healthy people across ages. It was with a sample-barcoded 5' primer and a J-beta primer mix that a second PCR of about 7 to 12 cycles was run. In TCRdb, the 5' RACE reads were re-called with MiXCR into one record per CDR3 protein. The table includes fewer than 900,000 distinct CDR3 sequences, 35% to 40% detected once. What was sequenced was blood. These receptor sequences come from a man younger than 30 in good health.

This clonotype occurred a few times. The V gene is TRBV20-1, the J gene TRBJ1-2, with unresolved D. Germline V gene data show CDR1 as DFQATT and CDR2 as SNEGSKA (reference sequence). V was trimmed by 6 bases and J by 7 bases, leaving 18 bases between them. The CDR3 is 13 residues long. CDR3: CSAPSRAFGGYTF. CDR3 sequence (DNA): TGCAGTGCCCCCTCGAGAGCCTTCGGTGGCTACACCTTC.

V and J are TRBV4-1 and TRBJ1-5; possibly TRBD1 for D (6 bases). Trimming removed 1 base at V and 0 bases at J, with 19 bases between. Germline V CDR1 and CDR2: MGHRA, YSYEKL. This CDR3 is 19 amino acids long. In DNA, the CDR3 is TGCGCCAGCAGCCAAGTAGGGTCCGGGACATTCCTTAGCAATCAGCCCCAGCATTTT. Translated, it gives CASSQVGSGTFLSNQPQHF.

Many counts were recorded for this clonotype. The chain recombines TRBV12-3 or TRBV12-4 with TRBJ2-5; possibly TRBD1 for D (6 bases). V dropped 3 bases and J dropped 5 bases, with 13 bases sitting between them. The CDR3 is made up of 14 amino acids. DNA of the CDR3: TGTGCCAGCAGTTTCAGACAGGATCGCGAGACCCAGTACTTC. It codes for CASSFRQDRETQYF.

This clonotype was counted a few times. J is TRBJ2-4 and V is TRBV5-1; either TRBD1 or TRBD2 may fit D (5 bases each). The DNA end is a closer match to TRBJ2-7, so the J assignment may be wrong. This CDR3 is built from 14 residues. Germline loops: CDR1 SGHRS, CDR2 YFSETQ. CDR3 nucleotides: TGCGCCAGCAGCTTGTTTCCAGGGAGCTACGAGCAGTACTTC. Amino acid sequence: CASSLFPGSYEQYF.

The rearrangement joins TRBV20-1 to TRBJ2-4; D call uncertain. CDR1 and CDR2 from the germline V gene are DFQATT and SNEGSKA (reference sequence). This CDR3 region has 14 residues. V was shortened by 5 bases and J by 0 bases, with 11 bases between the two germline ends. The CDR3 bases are TGCAGTGCTGTATTAATGTTAGCCAAAAACATTCAGTACTTC. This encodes CSAVLMLAKNIQYF.

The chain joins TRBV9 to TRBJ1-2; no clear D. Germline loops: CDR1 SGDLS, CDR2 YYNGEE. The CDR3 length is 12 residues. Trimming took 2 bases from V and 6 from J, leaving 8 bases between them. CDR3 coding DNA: TGTGCCAGCAGCGTCCCCCCGGATGGCTACACCTTC. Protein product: CASSVPPDGYTF.

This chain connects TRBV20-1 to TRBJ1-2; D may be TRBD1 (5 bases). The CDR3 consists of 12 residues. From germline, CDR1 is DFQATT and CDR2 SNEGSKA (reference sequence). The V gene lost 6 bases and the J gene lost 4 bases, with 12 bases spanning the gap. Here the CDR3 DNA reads TGCAGTGCGGACACAGGTGCCTATGGCTACACCTTC. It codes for CSADTGAYGYTF.

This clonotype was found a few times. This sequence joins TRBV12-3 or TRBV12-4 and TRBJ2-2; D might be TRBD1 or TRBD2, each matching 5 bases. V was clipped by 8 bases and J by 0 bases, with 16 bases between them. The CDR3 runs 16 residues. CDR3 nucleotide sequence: TGTGCCAGCCGCAGGTCGGGGCCGGCGAACACCGGGGAGCTGTTTTTT. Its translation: CASRRSGPANTGELFF.

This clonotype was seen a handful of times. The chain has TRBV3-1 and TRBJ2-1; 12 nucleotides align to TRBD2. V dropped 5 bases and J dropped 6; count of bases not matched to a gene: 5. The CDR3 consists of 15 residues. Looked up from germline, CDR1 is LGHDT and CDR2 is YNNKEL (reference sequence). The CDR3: CASSLLAGGFNEQFF. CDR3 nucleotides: TGTGCCAGCAGCTTACTAGCGGGGGGATTCAATGAGCAGTTCTTC.

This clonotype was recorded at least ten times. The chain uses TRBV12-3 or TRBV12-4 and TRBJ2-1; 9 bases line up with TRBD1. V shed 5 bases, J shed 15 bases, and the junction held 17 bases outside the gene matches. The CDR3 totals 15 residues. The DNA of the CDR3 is TGTGCCAGCAGTCCAGGGACAGGGACCCGGTTTGAGGCGTTCTTC. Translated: CASSPGTGTRFEAFF.

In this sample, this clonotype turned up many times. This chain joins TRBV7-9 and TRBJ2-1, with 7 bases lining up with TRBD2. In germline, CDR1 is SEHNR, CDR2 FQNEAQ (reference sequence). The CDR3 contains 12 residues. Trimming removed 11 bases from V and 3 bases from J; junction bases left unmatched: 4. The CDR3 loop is CAGRGLYNEQFF. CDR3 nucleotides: TGTGCCGGGAGGGGACTCTACAATGAGCAGTTCTTC.

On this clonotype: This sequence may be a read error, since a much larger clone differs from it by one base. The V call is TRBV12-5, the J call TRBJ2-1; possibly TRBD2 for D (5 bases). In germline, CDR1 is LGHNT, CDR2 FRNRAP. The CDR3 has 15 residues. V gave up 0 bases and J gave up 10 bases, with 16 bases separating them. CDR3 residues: CASGLVPERSYEQFF. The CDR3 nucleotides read TGTGCTAGTGGTTTGGTACCTGAGCGGTCCTACGAGCAGTTCTTC.

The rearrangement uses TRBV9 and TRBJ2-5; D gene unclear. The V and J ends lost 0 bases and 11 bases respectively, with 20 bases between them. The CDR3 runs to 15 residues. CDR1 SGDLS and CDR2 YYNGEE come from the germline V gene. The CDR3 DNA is TGTGCCAGCAGCGTAGAGTCAAAGATAACGAATGAGCAGTACTTC. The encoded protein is CASSVESKITNEQYF.

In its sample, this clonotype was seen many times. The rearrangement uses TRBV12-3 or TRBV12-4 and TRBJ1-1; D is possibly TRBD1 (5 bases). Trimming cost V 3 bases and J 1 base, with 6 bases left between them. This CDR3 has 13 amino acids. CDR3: CASSFQGNTEAFF. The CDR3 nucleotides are TGTGCCAGCAGTTTTCAGGGGAACACTGAAGCTTTCTTT.

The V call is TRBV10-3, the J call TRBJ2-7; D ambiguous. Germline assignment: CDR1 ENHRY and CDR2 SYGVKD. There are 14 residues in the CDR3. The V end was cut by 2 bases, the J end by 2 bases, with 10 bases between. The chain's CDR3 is CAISEASYAYEQYF. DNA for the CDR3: TGTGCCATCAGTGAGGCGTCTTACGCCTACGAGCAGTACTTC.

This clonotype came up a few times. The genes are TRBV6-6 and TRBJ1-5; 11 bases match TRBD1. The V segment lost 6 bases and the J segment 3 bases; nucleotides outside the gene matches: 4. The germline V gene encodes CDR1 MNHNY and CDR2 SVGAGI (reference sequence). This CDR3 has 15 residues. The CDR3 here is CASRRDRGNNQPQHF. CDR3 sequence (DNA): TGTGCCAGCAGGAGGGACAGGGGGAACAATCAGCCCCAGCATTTT.

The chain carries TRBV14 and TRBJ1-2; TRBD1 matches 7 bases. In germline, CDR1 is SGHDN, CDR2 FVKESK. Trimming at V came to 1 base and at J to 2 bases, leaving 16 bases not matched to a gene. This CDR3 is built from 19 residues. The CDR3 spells CASSQASGGLARINYGYTF. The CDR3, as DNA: TGTGCCAGCAGCCAAGCGTCAGGGGGACTAGCACGTATCAACTATGGCTACACCTTC.

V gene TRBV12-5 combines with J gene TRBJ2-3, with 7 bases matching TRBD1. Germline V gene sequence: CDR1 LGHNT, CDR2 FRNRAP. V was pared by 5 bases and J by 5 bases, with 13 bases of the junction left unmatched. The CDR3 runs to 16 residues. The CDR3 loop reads CASGPLRDSLGDTQYF. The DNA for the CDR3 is TGTGCTAGTGGTCCTTTGAGGGACAGCCTGGGAGATACGCAGTATTTT.

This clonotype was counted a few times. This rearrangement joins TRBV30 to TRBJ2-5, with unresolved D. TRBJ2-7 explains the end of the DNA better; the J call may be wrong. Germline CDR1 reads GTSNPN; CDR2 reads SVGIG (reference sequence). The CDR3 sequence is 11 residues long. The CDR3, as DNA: TGTGCCTGGAGTGCCCCTGGCGAGCAGTACTTC. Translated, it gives CAWSAPGEQYF.

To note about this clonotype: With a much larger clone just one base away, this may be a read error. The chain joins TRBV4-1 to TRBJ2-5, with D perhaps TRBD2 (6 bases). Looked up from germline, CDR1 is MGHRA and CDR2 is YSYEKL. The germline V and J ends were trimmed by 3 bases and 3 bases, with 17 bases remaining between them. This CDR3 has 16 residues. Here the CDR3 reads CASSQGGCTDKETQYF. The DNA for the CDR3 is TGCGCCAGCAGCCAGGGGGGATGTACAGACAAAGAGACCCAGTACTTC.

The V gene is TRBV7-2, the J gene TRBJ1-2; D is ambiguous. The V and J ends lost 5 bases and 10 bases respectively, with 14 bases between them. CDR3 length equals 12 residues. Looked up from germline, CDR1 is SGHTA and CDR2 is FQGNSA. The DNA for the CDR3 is TGTGCCAGCAGCCCCCGGACCGTTGCCTACACCTTC. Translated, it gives CASSPRTVAYTF. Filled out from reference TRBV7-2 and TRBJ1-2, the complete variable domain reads GAGVSQSPSNKVTEKGKDVELRCDPISGHTALYWYRQSLGQGLEFLIYFQGNSAPDKSGLPSDRFSAERTGGSVSTLTIQRTQQEDSAVYLCASSPRTVAYTFGSGTRLTVV.